This paragraph reports one T cell receptor beta chain. Its antigen is currently unknown. This CDR3 is 13 amino acids long. V lost 5 bases and J lost 6, with 13 bases in between. Germline loops: CDR1 SGHAT, CDR2 FQNNGV. This sample is part of a study of cytomegalovirus exposure and HLA in healthy donors. The PCR made use of 60 Vbeta and 13 Jbeta primers. Assay: immunoSEQ multiplex PCR; the TCRdb copy retains only in-frame clones and omits some. The sample contains around 99,000 clones, 80% to 85% of which appear only once. Everyone who donated was a healthy bone marrow donor. Study results and caveats: CMV serostatus was the sole immune exposure information available.

The TCR sequence derives from a woman between 25 and 40 years old in good health and CMV-seronegative. Sequencing was done on a sample of PBMCs. V is TRBV11-2 and J is TRBJ1-1, with a weak D call TRBD1 (6 bases). CDR3 protein: CASSPRGLAEAFF. CDR3 DNA sequence: TGTGCCAGCAGCCCCAGGGGTTTGGCTGAAGCTTTCTTT.